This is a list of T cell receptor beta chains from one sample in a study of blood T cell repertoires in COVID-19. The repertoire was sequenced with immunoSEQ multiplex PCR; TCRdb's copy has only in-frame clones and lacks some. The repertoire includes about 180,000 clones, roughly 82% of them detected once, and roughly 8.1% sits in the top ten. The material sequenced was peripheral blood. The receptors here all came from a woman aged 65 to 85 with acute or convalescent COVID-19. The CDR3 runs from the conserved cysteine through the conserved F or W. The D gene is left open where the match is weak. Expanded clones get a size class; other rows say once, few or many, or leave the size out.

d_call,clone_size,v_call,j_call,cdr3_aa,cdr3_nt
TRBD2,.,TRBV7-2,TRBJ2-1,CASSLAGGVGNEQFF,TGTGCCAGCAGCCTAGCGGGAGGGGTTGGAAATGAGCAGTTCTTC
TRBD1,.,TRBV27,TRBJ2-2,CASTLTGGAIGELFF,TGTGCCAGCACACTTACAGGGGGCGCAATAGGGGAGCTGTTTTTT
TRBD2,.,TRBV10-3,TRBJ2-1,CAITPLSGSSYNEQFF,TGTGCCATCACTCCTCTTAGCGGGAGCTCCTACAATGAGCAGTTCTTC
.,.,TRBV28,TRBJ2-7,CASRWRHLVPEQYF,TGTGCCAGCCGCTGGCGGCACCTGGTCCCCGAGCAGTACTTC
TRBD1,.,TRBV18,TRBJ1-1,CASSLSGQGTEAFF,TGTGCCAGCTCACTTTCGGGACAGGGGACTGAAGCTTTCTTT
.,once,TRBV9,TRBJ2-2,CASSLHVDTGELFF,TGTGCCAGCAGCCTCCATGTAGACACCGGGGAGCTGTTTTTT
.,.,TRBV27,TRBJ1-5,CASSFAGNGNQPQHF,TGTGCCAGCAGTTTTGCGGGTAACGGCAATCAGCCCCAGCATTTT
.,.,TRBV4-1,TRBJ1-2,CASSQGRAGHYGYTF,TGCGCCAGCAGCCAAGGGAGGGCCGGCCACTATGGCTACACCTTC
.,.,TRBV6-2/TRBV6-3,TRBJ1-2,CASSYVSGYTF,TGTGCCAGCAGTTACGTTAGTGGCTACACCTTC
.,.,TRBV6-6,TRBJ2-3,CATRGTRVTDTQYF,TGTGCCACCCGGGGGACCCGGGTCACAGATACGCAGTATTTT
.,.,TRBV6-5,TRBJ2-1,CASRDRLVGEQFF,TGTGCCAGCAGAGACCGACTAGTTGGTGAGCAGTTCTTC
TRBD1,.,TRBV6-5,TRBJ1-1,CASSYLGQGPNTEAFF,TGTGCCAGCAGTTACCTGGGACAGGGACCGAACACTGAAGCTTTCTTT
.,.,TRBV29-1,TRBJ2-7,CSVEDSAGYEQYF,TGCAGCGTTGAAGACTCCGCAGGGTACGAGCAGTACTTC
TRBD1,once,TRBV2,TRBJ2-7,CATGQGTGNREQYF,TGTGCCACCGGGCAAGGGACAGGGAATCGCGAGCAGTACTTC
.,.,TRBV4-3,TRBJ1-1,CASSQDFKNTEAFF,TGCGCCAGCAGCCAAGATTTTAAGAACACTGAAGCTTTCTTT
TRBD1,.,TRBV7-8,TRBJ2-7,CASSHHHRGPSYEQYF,TGTGCCAGCAGCCACCATCACAGGGGGCCTTCCTACGAGCAGTACTTC
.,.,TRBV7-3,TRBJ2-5,CASSRTPSGIQETQYF,TGTGCCAGCAGCCGTACCCCCTCAGGGATCCAAGAGACCCAGTACTTC
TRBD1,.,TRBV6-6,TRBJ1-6,CASSRRDRVYNSPLHF,TGTGCCAGCAGTCGACGGGACAGGGTCTATAATTCACCCCTCCACTTT
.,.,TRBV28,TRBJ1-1,CASSFRAEAFF,TGTGCCAGCAGTTTTAGAGCTGAAGCTTTCTTT
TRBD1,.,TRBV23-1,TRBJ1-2,CASSQGTVLRGYGYTF,TGCGCCAGCAGCCAGGGGACAGTCCTACGGGGCTATGGCTACACCTTC
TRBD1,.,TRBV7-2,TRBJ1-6,CASSFLLRDRGGSPLHF,TGTGCCAGCAGCTTCCTACTCCGGGACAGGGGTGGTTCACCCCTCCACTTT
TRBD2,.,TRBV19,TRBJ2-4,CASSPPGLALDIQYF,TGTGCCAGTAGTCCACCGGGACTAGCTTTAGACATTCAGTACTTC
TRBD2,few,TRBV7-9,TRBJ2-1,CASSLAGGSAAGREQFF,TGTGCCAGCAGCTTAGCAGGTGGGTCTGCAGCGGGAAGGGAGCAGTTCTTC
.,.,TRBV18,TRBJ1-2,CASSLLDDYGYTF,TGTGCCAGCTCACTATTAGATGACTATGGCTACACCTTC
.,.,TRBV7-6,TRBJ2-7,CASSFDRDTDIYEQYF,TGTGCCAGCAGCTTCGACCGGGACACCGATATCTACGAGCAGTACTTC
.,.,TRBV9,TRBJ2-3,CASSSSGGRADTQYF,TGTGCCAGCAGCTCTAGTGGAGGGAGAGCAGATACGCAGTATTTT
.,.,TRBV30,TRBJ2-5,CAWSASRETQYF,TGTGCCTGGAGTGCTAGTCGGGAGACCCAGTACTTC
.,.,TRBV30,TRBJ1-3,CAWSGGGNTIYF,TGTGCCTGGAGTGGAGGGGGAAACACCATATATTTT
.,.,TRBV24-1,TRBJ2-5,CATSDLRETQYF,TGTGCCACCAGTGATTTACGGGAGACCCAGTACTTC
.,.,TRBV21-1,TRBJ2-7,CASSKGALPDYAQYF,TGTGCCAGCAGCAAAGGTGCACTCCCCGACTACGCGCAGTACTTC
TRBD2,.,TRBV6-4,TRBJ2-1,CASSESGLAEYNEQFF,TGTGCCAGCAGTGAATCCGGACTAGCGGAGTACAATGAGCAGTTCTTC
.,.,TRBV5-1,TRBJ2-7,CASSLDPARGSYEQYF,TGCGCCAGCAGCTTGGATCCGGCTCGGGGTTCCTACGAGCAGTACTTC
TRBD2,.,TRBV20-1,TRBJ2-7,CSASFVAGGYEQYF,TGCAGTGCTAGTTTTGTAGCGGGAGGCTACGAGCAGTACTTC
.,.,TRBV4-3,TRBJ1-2,CASSQEDSFNYGYTF,TGCGCCAGCAGCCAAGAGGACTCGTTTAACTATGGCTACACCTTC
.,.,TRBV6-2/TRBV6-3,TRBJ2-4,CASSSPTGQYF,TGTGCCAGCAGCTCCCCCACGGGTCAGTACTTC
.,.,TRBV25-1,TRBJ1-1,CASSQTDRNEAFF,TGTGCCAGCAGTCAGACCGACAGGAATGAAGCTTTCTTT
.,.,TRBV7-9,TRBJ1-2,CASSHAGQPNYGYTF,TGTGCCAGCAGCCACGCAGGACAGCCCAACTATGGCTACACCTTC
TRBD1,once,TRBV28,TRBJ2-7,CASSAMGQGSINPYEQYF,TGTGCCAGCAGTGCTATGGGACAGGGAAGTATAAATCCCTACGAGCAGTACTTC
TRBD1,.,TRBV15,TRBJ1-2,CATSRGTGYGYTF,TGTGCCACCAGCAGAGGGACAGGCTATGGCTACACCTTC
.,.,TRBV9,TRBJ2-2,CASSVDHPDYGELFF,TGTGCCAGCAGCGTAGACCACCCGGACTACGGGGAGCTGTTTTTT
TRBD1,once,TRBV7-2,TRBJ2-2,CASSFDRGTGELFF,TGTGCCAGCAGCTTCGACAGGGGGACCGGGGAGCTGTTTTTT
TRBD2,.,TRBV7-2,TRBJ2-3,CASSLGNIIAGKESDTQYF,TGTGCCAGCAGCTTAGGGAATATAATAGCGGGAAAAGAGTCAGATACGCAGTATTTT